The present T cell receptor beta chain was sequenced within a study of identical twins. TCRdb independently ran MiXCR on the 5' RACE reads; one entry per CDR3 protein. The sample lists some 900,000 distinct CDR3 sequences; roughly an eighth were seen once. The junction had 10 bases not matched to a gene; V was cut back by 1 base and J by 5 bases. Germline-derived CDR1 and CDR2 are SGHRS and YFSETQ. The CDR3 runs to 16 residues. These data were also filed under a second study, of yellow fever vaccine responses in identical twins. That work contributes: A vaccine T cell response that seemed partly convergent and partly personalized was reported in twins.

The gene calls are TRBV5-1 and TRBJ2-5; 8 nucleotides line up with TRBD1. The sequencing sample was made of PBMCs. The origin of this receptor is a woman between 18 and 29 years old in good health. The CDR3 loop reads CASSLPAQTGAETQYF. The CDR3 DNA reads as TGCGCCAGCAGCTTGCCCGCACAGACAGGGGCGGAGACCCAGTACTTC. The variable domain in full, completed from reference TRBV5-1 and TRBJ2-5, reads KAGVTQTPRYLIKTRGQQVTLSCSPISGHRSVSWYQQTPGQGLQFLFEYFSETQRNKGNFPGRFSGRQFSNSRSEMNVSTLELGDSALYLCASSLPAQTGAETQYFGPGTRLLVL.